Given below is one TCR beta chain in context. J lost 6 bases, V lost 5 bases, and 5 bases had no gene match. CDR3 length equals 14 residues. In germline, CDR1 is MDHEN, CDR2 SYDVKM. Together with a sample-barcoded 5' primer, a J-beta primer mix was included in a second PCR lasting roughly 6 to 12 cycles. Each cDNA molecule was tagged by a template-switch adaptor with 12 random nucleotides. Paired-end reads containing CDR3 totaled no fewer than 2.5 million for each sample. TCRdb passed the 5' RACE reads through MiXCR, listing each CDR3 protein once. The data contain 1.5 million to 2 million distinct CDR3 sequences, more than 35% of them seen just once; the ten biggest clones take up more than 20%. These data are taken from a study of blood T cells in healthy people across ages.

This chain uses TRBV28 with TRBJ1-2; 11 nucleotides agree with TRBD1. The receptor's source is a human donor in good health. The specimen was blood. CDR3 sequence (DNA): TGTGCCAGCAGTCAGGACAGGGGGCTCAATGGCTACACCTTC. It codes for CASSQDRGLNGYTF.